Following are 19 T cell receptor beta chains from one sample sequenced in a study of control samples from healthy donors and cancer patients. The method was immunoSEQ multiplex PCR; TCRdb's version includes in-frame clones alone and lacks a portion of them. The data show around 90,000 clones, around nine tenths seen once. Source material: blood. The receptors here all came from a man younger than 40 in good health.

V usage is TRBV4-1 and J usage is TRBJ2-3, with 10 positions matching TRBD1. The CDR3 length is 16 residues. CDR1 MGHRA and CDR2 YSYEKL come from the germline V gene. Losses at the gene ends were 3 bases for V and 7 bases for J; bases not matched to a gene: 10. CDR3 in DNA: TGCGCCAGCAGCCACAGACCGGGACAGGGGCTCAATACGCAGTATTTT. Its translation: CASSHRPGQGLNTQYF.

This clone has just a few counts. The rearrangement uses TRBV30 and TRBJ2-7; TRBD1 agrees at 8 bases. This CDR3 is 12 amino acids long. Germline V gives CDR1 GTSNPN, CDR2 SVGIG (reference sequence). Unmatched junction bases numbered 8, after V lost 2 bases and J lost 11 bases. This chain's CDR3 is CAWSLQGARKYF. CDR3 in DNA: TGTGCCTGGAGTCTTCAGGGGGCTCGCAAGTACTTC.

This clone was picked up one time. The chain links TRBV5-1 to TRBJ2-3; 10 bases agree with TRBD2. V shed 1 base and J 3 bases; nucleotides not matched to a gene: 8. The CDR3 totals 17 residues. Germline CDR1 SGHRS, CDR2 YFSETQ. CDR3 sequence reads: CASSLRPTSGVTDTQYF. For the CDR3, the DNA is TGCGCCAGCAGCTTGCGCCCTACTAGCGGGGTGACAGATACGCAGTATTTT.

This sequence joins TRBV3-1 (or the pseudogene TRBV3-2) and TRBJ2-2; D remains unclear. V was shortened by 0 bases and J by 6 bases, with 8 bases between the two germline ends. The CDR3 has 14 residues. The germline V gene encodes CDR1 LGHDT and CDR2 YNNKEL (reference sequence). This CDR3 is CASSQEPGAGELFF. The CDR3 bases are TGTGCCAGCAGCCAAGAGCCGGGCGCCGGGGAGCTGTTTTTT.

The genes are TRBV7-6 and TRBJ1-4; D unclear. The CDR3 totals 13 residues. Per the germline V gene, CDR1 is SGHVS and CDR2 is FNYEAQ. Between the trimmed V and J ends, which lost 10 bases and 4 bases, there was a span of 13 bases. The CDR3 spells CATRPLSNEKLFF. The CDR3 DNA reads TGTGCCACCAGACCTCTCAGTAATGAAAAACTGTTTTTT.

The chain joins TRBV20-1 to TRBJ1-5; perhaps TRBD1 as D (6 bases). The germline CDR1 and CDR2 sequences are DFQATT and SNEGSKA (reference sequence). The CDR3 is made up of 10 amino acids. The germline V and J ends were trimmed by 6 bases and 9 bases, with 9 bases remaining between them. CDR3 nucleotides: TGCAGTGCAGGGGGGCGGCCCCAGCATTTT. It specifies CSAGGRPQHF.

This clone came up once. This sequence joins TRBV7-2 and TRBJ1-1; D remains ambiguous. Germline CDR1 reads SGHTA; CDR2 reads FQGNSA. This CDR3 is built from 13 residues. Trimming left V 0 bases short and J 1 base short, with 3 bases between. CDR3 loop: CASSLAGNTEAFF. In nucleotides, the CDR3 is TGTGCCAGCAGCTTAGCGGGGAACACTGAAGCTTTCTTT.

This clone was counted once. V and J are TRBV5-1 and TRBJ1-2, with a tentative D call TRBD1 (5 bases). V lost 2 bases and J lost 2, with 10 bases in between. CDR1 is SGHRS, CDR2 YFSETQ, per germline. This CDR3 has 14 amino acids. The CDR3 coding sequence is TGCGCCAGCAGCTTTGACAGTCAAAACTATGGCTACACCTTC. This sequence encodes CASSFDSQNYGYTF. The variable domain in full, completed from reference TRBV5-1 and TRBJ1-2, reads KAGVTQTPRYLIKTRGQQVTLSCSPISGHRSVSWYQQTPGQGLQFLFEYFSETQRNKGNFPGRFSGRQFSNSRSEMNVSTLELGDSALYLCASSFDSQNYGYTFGSGTRLTVV.

The J gene is TRBJ2-3, the V gene TRBV2; 13 nucleotides match TRBD2. The trim removed 6 bases at V and 4 bases at J, leaving 4 bases unmatched. CDR3 length: 15 amino acids. Germline V gives CDR1 SNHLY, CDR2 FYNNEI. CDR3 bases: TGTGCCAGCAGGACCGGACTAGCGGGGGCAGATACGCAGTATTTT. Encoded protein: CASRTGLAGADTQYF.

The chain recombines TRBV7-8 with TRBJ1-5, with 7 bases aligning to TRBD1. The CDR3 runs to 16 residues. The germline CDR1 and CDR2 sequences are SGHVS and FQNEAQ. J lost 0 bases, V lost 1 base, and 3 bases had no gene match. This CDR3 is CASSLETGYSNQPQHF. The CDR3 DNA reads TGTGCCAGCAGCTTAGAGACAGGGTATAGCAATCAGCCCCAGCATTTT.

In this sample, this clone turned up once. This same CDR3 is encoded by further DNA sequences in the sample. The J gene is TRBJ1-2, the V gene TRBV30, with D unclear. CDR1 and CDR2 from the germline V gene are GTSNPN and SVGIG (reference sequence). CDR3 length: 12 amino acids. Trimming stripped 3 bases from V and 2 bases from J, with 7 bases between. The CDR3 DNA follows: TGTGCCTGGAGCCCAGGCAACTATGGCTACACCTTC. It codes for CAWSPGNYGYTF.

The chain carries TRBV5-1 and TRBJ2-1, with 8 bases fitting TRBD2. Per germline, CDR1 SGHRS and CDR2 YFSETQ. The J segment lost 4 bases and the V segment lost 4 bases, leaving 10 bases of the junction unmatched. CDR3 length: 16 residues. CDR3 nucleotide sequence: TGCGCCAGCAGCCCAATTCTCGGGGGGGCATACAATGAGCAGTTCTTC. It specifies CASSPILGGAYNEQFF. The full variable domain, rest sourced from reference TRBV5-1 and TRBJ2-1, is KAGVTQTPRYLIKTRGQQVTLSCSPISGHRSVSWYQQTPGQGLQFLFEYFSETQRNKGNFPGRFSGRQFSNSRSEMNVSTLELGDSALYLCASSPILGGAYNEQFFGPGTRLTVL.

The rearrangement joins TRBV9 to TRBJ2-2; D is unclear. Trimming stripped 0 bases from V and 0 bases from J, with 9 bases between. CDR3 length: 16 amino acids. Germline V gene sequence: CDR1 SGDLS, CDR2 YYNGEE. This chain's CDR3 is CASSVDPGSNTGELFF. DNA of the CDR3: TGTGCCAGCAGCGTAGATCCGGGCTCGAACACCGGGGAGCTGTTTTTT.

The V call is TRBV5-4, the J call TRBJ1-2, with a tentative D call TRBD1 (6 bases). With 4 bases removed from V and 4 bases from J, the gap between germline ends came to 14 bases. Germline-derived CDR1 and CDR2 are SGHNT and YYREEE (reference sequence). The CDR3 totals 14 residues. In DNA, the CDR3 is TGTGCCAGCAGCCCCCAGGGGAACTTCTATGGCTACACCTTC. As protein: CASSPQGNFYGYTF.

This clone turned up a few times. V is TRBV6-6 and J is TRBJ1-1; a weak D match, TRBD1 (6 bases). The CDR3 extends over 15 amino acids. Per germline, CDR1 MNHNY and CDR2 SVGAGI (reference sequence). The V gene lost 6 bases and the J gene lost 3 bases, with 17 bases spanning the gap. The CDR3 region has the DNA TGTGCCAGCAGCTTTCCCGAGGGGGGCGACACTGAAGCTTTCTTT. Translating it yields CASSFPEGGDTEAFF.

The chain links TRBV5-1 to TRBJ2-7; the match to TRBD1 covers 8 bases. The germline V gene has CDR1 SGHRS and CDR2 YFSETQ. The CDR3 has 15 residues. Trimming took 0 bases from V and 6 from J; bases not matched to a gene: 8. CDR3 in DNA: TGCGCCAGCAGCTTGGCAGGGGGCGACTCCCTCGAGCAGTACGTC. Protein sequence: CASSLAGGDSLEQYV.

This clone appeared a single time. This chain uses TRBV6-1 with TRBJ2-2; 11 positions agree with TRBD2. Germline values: CDR1 MNHNS, CDR2 SASEGT. The CDR3 is 17 amino acids. V trimming: 1 base; J trimming: 3 bases; junction bases outside the gene matches: 4. The CDR3 protein is CASSEGTSGPYTGELFF. The CDR3 nucleotides read TGTGCCAGCAGTGAAGGGACTAGCGGGCCGTACACCGGGGAGCTGTTTTTT.

V gene TRBV2 combines with J gene TRBJ1-2; 7 bases are a match to TRBD1. V lost 6 bases and J lost 4; bases outside the gene matches: 8. The CDR3 sequence is 14 residues long. CDR1 is SNHLY, CDR2 FYNNEI, per germline. This chain's CDR3 is CASRGDSNGYGYTF. In DNA, the CDR3 is TGTGCCAGCAGAGGGGACAGTAATGGCTATGGCTACACCTTC.

The chain has TRBV24-1 and TRBJ2-1, with 11 bases fitting TRBD2. V was pared by 3 bases and J by 5 bases, with 5 bases of the junction left unmatched. Germline CDR1 KGHDR, CDR2 SFDVKD. The length of the CDR3 is 16 residues. The CDR3 loop reads CATSDPGLADNNEQFF. The CDR3 region has the DNA TGTGCCACCAGTGATCCGGGACTAGCGGATAACAATGAGCAGTTCTTC.